This T cell receptor beta chain is from a study of T cell changes during pregnancy in multiple sclerosis. CDR3 length equals 16 residues. Losses at the gene ends were 5 bases for V and 3 bases for J; bases not matched to a gene: 10. Looked up from germline, CDR1 is LNHDA and CDR2 is SQIVND (reference sequence). Only in-frame clones appear in the TCRdb table, and some are missing; sequencing was by immunoSEQ multiplex PCR. This table has around 80,000 clones, 94% appearing once. This clone was observed a single time. The chain joins TRBV19 to TRBJ2-3, with 8 bases identical to TRBD1. Here the sequenced sample was peripheral blood, taken in the second trimester of pregnancy. The clonotype comes from a female donor in good health, enrolled as a control in a pregnancy study. CDR3 nucleotide sequence: TGTGCCAGTAGTCCCATACCGGGACAGGAAACAGATACGCAGTATTTT. Its protein is CASSPIPGQETDTQYF.